This paragraph covers one T cell receptor beta chain sequence. The antigen this receptor binds is unknown. There are no base qualities to consult, and no much larger clone falls within one base. Library preparation used the immunoSEQ multiplex PCR assay. The multiplex PCR relied on a mix of 60 forward primers for TCR Vbeta segments and 13 reverse primers for TCR Jbeta segments. The CDR3 region of rearranged TCR beta genes was amplified from genomic DNA by a multiplex PCR assay. The Illumina HiSeq System was used to sequence the amplified TCR beta libraries as 87-base-pair reads. In the original analysis: A later analysis counted about 80 million unique TCR beta chains across the approximately 700 repertoires, and about 10 million of these chains were shared by at least two donors. A nearest-neighbor algorithm error-corrected the raw reads and collapsed the reads into unique sequences, merging closely related sequences to remove PCR and sequencing errors. Alignment of CDR3 sequences to IMGT reference sequences was used to assign V, D and J gene segments. Each retained sequence needed at least a six-nucleotide match to both a V gene segment and a J gene segment. Rearrangements were classified as productive when the CDR3 lacked stop codons and remained in frame with V and J, and all other rearrangements were classified as non-productive. Following IMGT convention, CDR3 was defined as the stretch from the second conserved V-encoded cysteine to the conserved J-encoded phenylalanine. Sequences without an unambiguous match to a single V gene segment were excluded from the earlier analysis of about 600 of the donors. An earlier analysis of some 610 of the donors called V segments functional above 56.7% productive rearrangements and segregating when the between-donor standard deviation exceeded 5%. A statistical classification framework was developed to diagnose cytomegalovirus status using the catalog of TCR beta chain sequences. A later analysis assigned V and J genes by comparing TCR nucleotide sequences with IMGT/GENE-DB human TR gene sequences. Using the TCRdist pipeline, a later analysis assigned CDR3 sequences along with most-parsimonious VDJ recombination scenarios. A later analysis defined each TCR beta chain by its CDR3 amino acid sequence plus V-gene family, and excluded reads lacking a unique V-gene family. As a way to deal with suspected cross-contamination and a sequencing artifact, a later analysis dropped 592 nucleotide sequences that were highly shared and had low generation probability. For each public chain, a later analysis derived a clonal expansion index from normalized ranks of inferred template counts within each repertoire. A later analysis computed generation probabilities with a VDJ recombination model fitted to out-of-frame rearrangements, and checked the results against IGoR. In a later analysis, TCR-TCR, TCR-HLA and TCR-CMV co-occurrence was scored with hypergeometric tests, and a repertoire-size bias correction was applied to TCR pairs. False discovery rates were estimated in a later analysis by permuting HLA or CMV assignments 20 times. A later analysis grouped co-occurring TCRs with DBSCAN, adding TCRdist sequence similarity when clustering within HLA-allele-positive subsets. Co-occurrence clustering excluded repertoires with fewer than 30,000 or more than 120,000 public chains, plus five with anomalous nucleotide sharing. In its TCRdb copy, this immuneACCESS table keeps in-frame sequences only and misses some clones. Where compared with another copy, unresolved V genes explain less than half of these, and the others have no known cause. The V and J calls and clone size come from that table; D and trimming were worked out from the DNA. For this sample there are under 130,000 clones; around two thirds appear just once. Jointly, the top ten make up 3.8% of the sample.

In total, around 600 healthy bone marrow donors made up the cohort. At the time of sampling, every cohort member was nominally healthy, though immune exposures that went unrecorded were likely present. The donor tested CMV seropositive, placing the donor among the approximately 310 seropositive members of the cohort. A peripheral blood sample was provided by each donor, and peripheral blood mononuclear cells were used for TCR beta sequencing. The Qiagen DNeasy Blood Extraction Kit was used to extract genomic DNA from the blood cell samples. This entry comes from a study of cytomegalovirus exposure and HLA in healthy donors (dated by TCRdb to the late 2010s). For the study in its entirety: An earlier analysis of several hundred of the donors reported 250 to 300 Gb of sequence data and approximately 110 million unique TCR beta sequences from 150 million to 200 million T cells. An early release covering roughly 600 HLA-typed donors comprised about 320 gigabases of sequencing data and around 80 million unique TCR sequences. Of the 300 to 500 genotyped donors, roughly 80% were placed in the genetic ancestry cluster associated with self-reported Caucasian donors. The study aimed to test whether signatures of past pathogen exposure could be identified by cataloging public T cell receptors. The study profiled the T cell repertoires of about 720 subjects by immunosequencing and related them to cytomegalovirus serostatus. Besides the first cohort of more than 650 subjects, a separate validation cohort made up of 120 different subjects was used. The study combined high-throughput TCR immunosequencing, statistical association of individual TCRs with disease status, and machine learning to predict cytomegalovirus infection status. In a later analysis, previously published TCR beta repertoires from 600 to 850 donors were re-analyzed and high-resolution HLA genotyping was added so that TCR occurrence patterns could be studied. Rather than using new phenotypic data, the later analysis identified candidate immune exposures from TCR beta sequences and from how often those sequences occurred across donors. To decide whether each TCR beta V gene segment behaved as functional or pseudogenic, an earlier analysis of some 580 of the donors relied on high-throughput TCR beta sequencing. Donor age, sex, ethnicity and CMV serostatus were compiled together with the repertoire data. A later genetic analysis took genome-wide SNP genotypes for about 65% of the 666 donors and used that subset as a discovery cohort. All discovery cohort repertoires had been generated on a single sequencing platform. HLA typing included class I and class II loci at four-digit resolution. Typing coverage varied by locus: about 629-630 donors for A, B, C, DRB1 and DQB1; more than 500 for DQA1; some 610 for DPA1; more than 450 for DPB1. About five DR-DQ haplotypes were treated as single units for association and clustering because of strong linkage in the cohort. Among 398 genotyped donors of the cohort, an average of about 240,000 unique TCR beta nucleotide sequences were sequenced per donor, about a sixth of them non-productive. Overall study results and their limits: In an earlier analysis of around 600 of the donors, most TCR beta V segments appeared in productive rearrangements about 87% or about 30% of the time, broadly matching IMGT annotations. Roughly uniform sequencing depth across donors was assumed in presence/absence analyses, although this assumption may not hold. Immune exposure information for the cohort was limited to CMV serostatus. According to a later genetic analysis, donors in an Asian-associated ancestry cluster had fewer N-insertions in productive TCRs than the approximately 670-donor mean. At a false discovery rate of 0.05, a later analysis linked fewer than 20,000 TCR beta sequences to specific HLA alleles. According to a later analysis, parvovirus B19, influenza, CMV and Epstein-Barr virus appeared linked to several top co-occurrence clusters. In the study, about 150 TCR beta chains were listed as associated with cytomegalovirus. A later analysis found that TCR association rates varied across HLA loci, with DRB1 alleles showing the most associated TCRs and HLA-C alleles the fewest. In vitro tests confirmed that a few of the cytomegalovirus-associated TCR beta chains recognize cytomegalovirus antigens. The cohort was sequenced for TCR beta chains only, and without alpha or paired-chain data the features that could be detected were limited. A group of highly shared sequence variants was considered likely to be a technical artifact of the sequencing pipeline. A later genetic analysis associated a missense DCLRE1C variant with V-gene and J-gene trimming of TCR beta chains, and an independent cohort replicated the association. In both the original and validation cohorts, the classifier was reported to diagnose cytomegalovirus status with high specificity and sensitivity. Across donors, most TCR sequences were observed very rarely, whereas some public TCRs were present in many individuals. Linkage disequilibrium might explain the correlated functional status among segregating V segments, but an unknown experimental factor could not be ruled out. In a later analysis, HLA-associated TCR beta chains showed more clonal expansion and lower generation probabilities than non-associated chains that were equally common. When HLA alleles, especially DR and DQ, strongly co-occurred, TCR associations were difficult to assign to individual alleles. The authors suggested that the approach could potentially be generalized to other disease states and immunological phenotypes. Some IMGT-functional V segments, including TRBV6-2 and TRBV6-3, could not be told apart with the 87-base-pair reads, so those segments were excluded. Because HLA typing was unavailable for some donors at each locus, only the typed subset was used in association tests. A further reported finding was that TCR beta sequences accurately predicted the HLA-A and HLA-B alleles for most subjects in the first cohort. According to a later analysis, most CMV-associated TCR beta chains appeared to be HLA-restricted, and the HLA associations seemed to be driven largely by CMV exposure. Over 15 rarely observed V segments, including chromosome 9 orphons, were excluded from the earlier analysis of approximately 500 of the donors because counts were too low.

The V end loses 3 bases and the J end loses 3 bases, and a stretch of 11 bases separates them. The germline V gene (reference sequence) yields MNHEY for CDR1 and SMNVEV for CDR2. From its cysteine to its phenylalanine, the CDR3 spans 14 amino acids. The entry retains the CDR3 DNA only, 42 bases that are in frame from base 1. The source of this sequence is a man aged 25 to 40 in good health and CMV-seropositive. Sequencing input: PBMCs. The sequence links TRBV27 to TRBJ1-1; TRBD1 is perhaps the D gene, given 5 matching bases. The bases read TGTGCCAGCAGTTTCGGGGGTCCGTACACTGAAGCTTTCTTT. Its coded protein is CASSFGGPYTEAFF.